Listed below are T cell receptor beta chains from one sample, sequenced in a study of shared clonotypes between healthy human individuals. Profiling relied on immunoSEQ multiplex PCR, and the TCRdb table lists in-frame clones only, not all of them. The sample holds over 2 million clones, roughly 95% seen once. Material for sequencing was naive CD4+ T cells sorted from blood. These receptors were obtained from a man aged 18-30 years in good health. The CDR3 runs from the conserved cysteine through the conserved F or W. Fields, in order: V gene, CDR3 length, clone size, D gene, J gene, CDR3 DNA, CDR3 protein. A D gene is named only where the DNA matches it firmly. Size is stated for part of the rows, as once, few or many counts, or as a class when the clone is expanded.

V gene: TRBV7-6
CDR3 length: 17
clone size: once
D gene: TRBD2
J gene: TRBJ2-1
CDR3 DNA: TGTGCCAGCAGCTTAGGGAAAGGGAGGGCCTTCGTCAATGAGCAGTTCTTC
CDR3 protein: CASSLGKGRAFVNEQFF

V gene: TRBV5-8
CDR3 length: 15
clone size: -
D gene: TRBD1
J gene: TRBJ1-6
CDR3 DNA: TGTGCCAGCAGCTCGGGACAGTGGGAAAATTCACCCCTCCACTTT
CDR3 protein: CASSSGQWENSPLHF

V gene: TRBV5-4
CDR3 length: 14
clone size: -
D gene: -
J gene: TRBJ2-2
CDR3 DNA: TGTGCCAGCAGCCCCGGGACGGTCACCGGGGAGCTGTTTTTT
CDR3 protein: CASSPGTVTGELFF

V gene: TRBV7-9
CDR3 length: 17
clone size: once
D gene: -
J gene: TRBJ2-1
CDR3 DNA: TGTGCCAGCAGCTTAGCTTTAACAGGATATCGGTACAATGAGCAGTTCTTC
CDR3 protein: CASSLALTGYRYNEQFF

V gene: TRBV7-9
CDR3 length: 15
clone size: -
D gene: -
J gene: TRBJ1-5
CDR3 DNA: TGTGCCAGCAGCTTGGGAGGGAACGGCAATCAGCCCCAGCATTTT
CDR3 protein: CASSLGGNGNQPQHF

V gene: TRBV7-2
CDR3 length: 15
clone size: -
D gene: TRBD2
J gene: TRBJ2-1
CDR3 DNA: TGTGCCAGCAGCCCGACTAGCGGGAGGTTCAATGAGCAGTTCTTC
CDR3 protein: CASSPTSGRFNEQFF

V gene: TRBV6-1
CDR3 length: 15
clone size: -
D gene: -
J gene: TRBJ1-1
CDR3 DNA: TGTGCCAGCAGTGACCACAGGGTAGAGGGGTTGGAAGCTTTCTTT
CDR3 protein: CASSDHRVEGLEAFF

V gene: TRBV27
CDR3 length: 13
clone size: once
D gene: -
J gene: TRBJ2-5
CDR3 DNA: TGTGCCAGCAGTTTTTTAGGGGTGGAGACCCAGTACTTC
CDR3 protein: CASSFLGVETQYF

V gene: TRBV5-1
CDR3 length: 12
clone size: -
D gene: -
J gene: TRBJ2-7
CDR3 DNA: TGCGCCAGCAGCTTGGGTAGTTCGGAGCAGTACTTC
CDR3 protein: CASSLGSSEQYF

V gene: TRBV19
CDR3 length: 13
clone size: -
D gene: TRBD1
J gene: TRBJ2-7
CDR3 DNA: TGTGCCACCACGACAGGGGATGGTTTCGAGCAGTACTTC
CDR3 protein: CATTTGDGFEQYF

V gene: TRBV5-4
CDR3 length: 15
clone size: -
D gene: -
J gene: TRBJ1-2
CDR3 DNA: TGTGCCAGCAGCTCGACGGGCGGGGGAAACTATGGCTACACCTTC
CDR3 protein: CASSSTGGGNYGYTF

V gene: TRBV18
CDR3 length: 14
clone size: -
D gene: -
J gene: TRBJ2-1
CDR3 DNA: TGTGCCAGCTCACCAGGGGCCGAGTACAATGAGCAGTTCTTC
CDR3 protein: CASSPGAEYNEQFF

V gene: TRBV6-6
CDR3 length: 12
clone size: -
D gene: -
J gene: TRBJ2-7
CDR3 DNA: TGTGCCAGCACTGGACACAACTACGAGCAGTACTTC
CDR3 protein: CASTGHNYEQYF

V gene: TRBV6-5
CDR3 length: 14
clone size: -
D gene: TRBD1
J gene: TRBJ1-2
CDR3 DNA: TGTGCCAGCAGTCCGGGACAGGGGTACTATGGCTACACCTTC
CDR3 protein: CASSPGQGYYGYTF

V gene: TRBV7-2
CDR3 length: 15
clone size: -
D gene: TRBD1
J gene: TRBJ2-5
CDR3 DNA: TGTGCCAGCAGCTTCGCAAACAGGGGGCGCGAGACCCAGTACTTC
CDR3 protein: CASSFANRGRETQYF

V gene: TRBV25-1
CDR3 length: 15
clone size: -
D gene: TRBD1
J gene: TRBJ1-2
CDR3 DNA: TGTGCCAGCAGTGAATTACAGGGGATAAACTATGGCTACACCTTC
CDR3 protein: CASSELQGINYGYTF

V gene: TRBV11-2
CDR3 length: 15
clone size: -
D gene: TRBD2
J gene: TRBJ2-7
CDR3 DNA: TGTGCCAGCAGCTCTCTAGCGGGGTTCTTCTACGAGCAGTACTTC
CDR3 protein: CASSSLAGFFYEQYF

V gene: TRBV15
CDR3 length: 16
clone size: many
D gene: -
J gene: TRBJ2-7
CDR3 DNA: TGTGCCACCAGCAGAGTGGTTGGGATGGGCCCTTACGAGCAGTACTTC
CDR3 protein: CATSRVVGMGPYEQYF

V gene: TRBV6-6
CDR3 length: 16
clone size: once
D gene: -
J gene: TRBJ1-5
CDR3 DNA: TGTGCCAGCAGTAACCAACAGGGACCCAGCAATCAGCCCCAGCATTTT
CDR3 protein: CASSNQQGPSNQPQHF

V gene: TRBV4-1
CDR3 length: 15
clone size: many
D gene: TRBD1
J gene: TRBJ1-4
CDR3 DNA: TGCGCCAGCAGCCAACCAGACAGGGTGAATGAAAAACTGTTTTTT
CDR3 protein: CASSQPDRVNEKLFF

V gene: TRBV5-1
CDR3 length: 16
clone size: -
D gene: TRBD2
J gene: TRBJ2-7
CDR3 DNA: TGCGCCAGCAGCCCTAGGACTAGCGGGATGTCCTACGAGCAGTACTTC
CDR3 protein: CASSPRTSGMSYEQYF

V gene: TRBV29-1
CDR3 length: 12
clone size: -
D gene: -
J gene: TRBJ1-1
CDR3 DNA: TGCAGCGCCCAAAGGGGTTTCACTGAAGCTTTCTTT
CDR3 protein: CSAQRGFTEAFF

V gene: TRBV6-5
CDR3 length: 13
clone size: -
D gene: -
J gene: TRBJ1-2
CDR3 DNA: TGTGCCAGCAGTTTTTCGGGAAACTATGGCTACACCTTC
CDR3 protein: CASSFSGNYGYTF